Shown below are 30 T cell receptor beta chains from a single sample sequenced in a study of vaccination and CD4 T cells after COVID-19. Treatment given: approximately nine-day PBMC culture with coronavirus spike peptide pools or control peptides (ViraFEST assay). No antigen is known for these receptors. The assay that was used to sequence DNA from cultured CD4+ T cells was the Oncomine TCR Beta short-read assay. TCRdb re-derived calls from the PCR reads in MiXCR, one entry per CDR3 protein. The data hold 4,500 or so distinct CDR3 sequences, with over 65% observed a single time. The sample consisted of CD4+ T cells from blood, cultured in vitro. The receptors come from a human donor who had recovered from COVID-19.

This clonotype was counted a single time. The gene calls are TRBV5-4 and TRBJ2-3, with 10 bases fitting TRBD2. Germline values: CDR1 SGHNT, CDR2 YYREEE (reference sequence). The length of the CDR3 is 15 residues. V gave up 4 bases and J gave up 5 bases; unmatched junction bases: 7. This CDR3 is CASSERGGTLDTQYF. The CDR3 bases are TGTGCCAGCAGCGAGCGGGGGGGTACTCTAGATACGCAGTATTTT.

V usage is TRBV5-1 and J usage is TRBJ1-2; TRBD1 matches at 10 bases. V lost 6 bases and J lost 4; bases outside the gene matches: 9. Germline values: CDR1 SGHRS, CDR2 YFSETQ. CDR3 length equals 15 residues. In nucleotides, the CDR3 is TGCGCCAGCAACACCGGGGACAGGGGATTCTATGGCTACACCTTC. It translates to CASNTGDRGFYGYTF.

This clonotype rates as large. This chain's CDR3 is CASSDLRAGTNYGYTF. The CDR3 bases are TGTGCCAGCAGTGACCTAAGGGCAGGGACTAACTATGGCTACACCTTC. V usage is TRBV25-1 and J usage is TRBJ1-2; possible D gene TRBD1, 5 bases. The CDR3 runs to 16 residues. V lost 3 bases and J lost 0, with 14 bases in between. CDR1 is MGHDK, CDR2 SYGVNS, per germline.

The chain combines TRBV6-1 with TRBJ1-5; D uncertain. V shed 6 bases and J shed 9 bases, with 21 bases lying between them. The CDR3 consists of 15 residues. Looked up from germline, CDR1 is MNHNS and CDR2 is SASEGT. As DNA, the CDR3 is TGTGCCAGCAGCTCGAAGGCTCGGGCTTGGTGGCCCCAGCATTTT. Translating gives CASSSKARAWWPQHF.

The V and J genes are TRBV10-3 and TRBJ1-5; no clear D. In germline, CDR1 is ENHRY, CDR2 SYGVKD. The V and J ends lost 3 bases and 1 base respectively, with 10 bases between them. This CDR3 has 15 amino acids. The CDR3 region is CAISDGGLSNQPQHF. In nucleotides, the CDR3 is TGTGCCATCAGTGACGGCGGACTAAGCAATCAGCCCCAGCATTTT.

This chain connects TRBV6-1 to TRBJ1-3; 8 bases align to TRBD1. CDR3 length equals 15 residues. CDR1 is MNHNS and CDR2 is SASEGT in the germline V gene. With 5 bases clipped from V and 7 bases from J, the junction kept 10 bases outside the gene matches. The CDR3 here is CASSRTPDRANTIYF. The CDR3 DNA is TGTGCCAGCAGTCGGACACCGGACAGGGCCAACACCATATATTTT.

The table lists this clonotype with a count of one. The chain carries TRBV30 and TRBJ2-5; 7 bases align to TRBD2. Germline CDR1 and CDR2: GTSNPN and SVGIG (reference sequence). J lost 5 bases, V lost 6 bases, and 15 bases had no gene match. The CDR3 is 15 residues long. The CDR3, as DNA: TGTGCCTGCCACGGGAACGGGGGGATTTTGGAGACCCAGTACTTC. The encoded protein is CACHGNGGILETQYF.

This chain links TRBV2 with TRBJ2-2; D may be TRBD1 (5 bases). Germline V gene data show CDR1 as SNHLY and CDR2 as FYNNEI. V was pared by 3 bases and J by 3 bases, with 8 bases between. The CDR3 has 14 amino acids. The DNA of the CDR3 is TGTGCCAGCAGTGACAGGGTGGACACCGGGGAGCTGTTTTTT. Its translation is CASSDRVDTGELFF.

The rearrangement uses TRBV6-1 and TRBJ1-2; the D is unclear. CDR3 length: 11 residues. V dropped 5 bases and J dropped 2 bases, with 3 bases sitting between them. Germline V gene lookup returns CDR1 MNHNS and CDR2 SASEGT. The CDR3 spells CASSRNYGYTF. The DNA of the CDR3 is TGTGCCAGCAGTAGAAACTATGGCTACACCTTC.

This chain uses TRBV21-1 with TRBJ1-1; the D call in the table, TRBD1, was not verified against the DNA. TRBV21-1 is labeled a pseudogene. The CDR3 is 16 residues long. CDR3 sequence: CASSLVPDRSNTEAFF. The CDR3 DNA reads as TGTGCCAGCAGCCTCGTCCCGGACAGGTCGAACACTGAAGCTTTCTTT.

The chain combines TRBV6-1 with TRBJ1-1; unclear D gene. The CDR3 loop spans 13 amino acids. Germline values: CDR1 MNHNS, CDR2 SASEGT. V was shortened by 8 bases and J by 3 bases, with 13 bases between the two germline ends. The CDR3: CASRLDGYTEAFF. CDR3 DNA: TGTGCCAGCCGTCTGGACGGGTACACTGAAGCTTTCTTT.

The chain combines TRBV6-1 with TRBJ1-6; 9 positions agree with TRBD1. With 6 bases clipped from V and 6 bases from J, the junction kept 6 bases outside the gene matches. This CDR3 comprises 15 residues. Germline V CDR1 and CDR2: MNHNS, SASEGT. CDR3 sequence reads: CASSTQGALNSPLHF. As DNA, the CDR3 is TGTGCCAGCAGCACACAGGGGGCCCTTAATTCACCCCTCCACTTT.

V and J are TRBV21-1 and TRBJ1-2. TRBV21-1 is an annotated pseudogene. The length of the CDR3 is 14 residues. Here the CDR3 reads CASSKDWEGLGYTF. The DNA of the CDR3 is TGTGCCAGCAGCAAAGATTGGGAGGGCCTGGGCTACACCTTC.

The chain employs TRBV7-3 and TRBJ2-5; D is unclear. The CDR3 has 13 amino acids. Per the germline V gene, CDR1 is SGHTA and CDR2 is FQGTGA. The germline V and J ends were trimmed by 2 bases and 5 bases, with 9 bases remaining between them. The CDR3 loop reads CASSLSPQETQYF. CDR3 nucleotide sequence: TGTGCCAGCAGCTTATCCCCCCAGGAGACCCAGTACTTC. Full variable domain (rest looked up from reference TRBV7-3 and TRBJ2-5): GAGVSQTPSNKVTEKGKYVELRCDPISGHTALYWYRQSLGQGPEFLIYFQGTGAADDSGLPNDRFFAVRPEGSVSTLKIQRTERGDSAVYLCASSLSPQETQYFGPGTRLLVL.

The rearrangement links TRBV28 to TRBJ1-2, with a weak D call TRBD1 (5 bases). Germline CDR1 is MDHEN and CDR2 is SYDVKM. Trimming shortened V by 6 bases and J by 8 bases, and 25 bases separated the two germline ends. The CDR3 is made up of 16 amino acids. The CDR3 loop is CASSLRREGFSRGYTF. DNA of the CDR3: TGTGCCAGCAGCCTCAGGAGGGAGGGGTTCTCACGGGGCTACACCTTC.

This clonotype has more than one count but fewer than ten. The CDR3 nucleotides are TGTGCCAGCAGAGCAGACAGGGGGGCTAACTATGGCTACACCTTC. The encoded protein is CASRADRGANYGYTF. This chain connects TRBV7-2 to TRBJ1-2; TRBD1 aligns across 9 bases. The trim removed 6 bases at V and 0 bases at J, leaving 5 bases unmatched. The CDR3 is 15 residues long. Germline CDR1 and CDR2: SGHTA and FQGNSA.

CDR3 nucleotide sequence: TGTGCCAGCAGTGGCCAGGGGGTGTCCAAAAACATTCAGTACTTC. Residues: CASSGQGVSKNIQYF. The chain has TRBV2 and TRBJ2-4; TRBD1 matches at 7 bases. The CDR3 sequence is 15 residues long. Looked up from germline, CDR1 is SNHLY and CDR2 is FYNNEI. V lost 4 bases to trimming and J lost 2 bases; unmatched junction nucleotides: 5.

V is TRBV19 and J is TRBJ1-1; no clear D gene. The length of the CDR3 is 14 residues. The germline V gene encodes CDR1 LNHDA and CDR2 SQIVND (reference sequence). V shed 6 bases and J shed 0 bases, with 11 bases lying between them. For the CDR3, the DNA is TGTGCCAGTAGGGATTTGGCCATGAACACTGAAGCTTTCTTT. This encodes CASRDLAMNTEAFF.

V and J are TRBV20-1 and TRBJ1-4; D is perhaps TRBD1 (6 bases). Germline values: CDR1 DFQATT, CDR2 SNEGSKA (reference sequence). This CDR3 has 14 amino acids. Deletions cut 0 bases from V and 3 bases from J, with 8 bases between. This CDR3 reads CSAREGGPNEKLFF. The CDR3 nucleotides are TGCAGTGCTAGAGAAGGGGGGCCTAATGAAAAACTGTTTTTT.

CDR3 in DNA: TGTGCCAGCAGCCGACCCGGGACAGGATCTCCCAACGAGCAGTACTTC. Its protein is CASSRPGTGSPNEQYF. V and J are TRBV6-1 and TRBJ2-7; TRBD1 aligns across 8 bases. This CDR3 is 16 amino acids long. The germline V gene has CDR1 MNHNS and CDR2 SASEGT. The junction had 15 bases not matched to a gene; V was cut back by 6 bases and J by 5 bases.

The chain recombines TRBV27 with TRBJ1-6; D is uncertain. The V gene lost 4 bases and the J gene lost 0 bases, with 7 bases spanning the gap. Germline CDR1 is MNHEY and CDR2 is SMNVEV (reference sequence). CDR3 length: 15 amino acids. The CDR3 reads CASSSRGSYNSPLHF. CDR3 nucleotide sequence: TGTGCCAGCAGTTCCCGGGGCTCCTATAATTCACCCCTCCACTTT.

This CDR3 reads CASSGLGQGSSYEQYF. The DNA of the CDR3 is TGTGCCAGCAGCGGGCTGGGACAGGGAAGCTCCTACGAGCAGTACTTC. The chain couples TRBV5-6 to TRBJ2-7; 9 nucleotides line up with TRBD1. Per germline, CDR1 SGHDT and CDR2 YYEEEE. V shed 4 bases and J 0 bases; nucleotides not matched to a gene: 8. The CDR3 length is 16 residues.

This chain links TRBV10-1 with TRBJ1-2, with 10 bases lining up with TRBD1. V lost 5 bases, J lost 5 bases, and 20 bases stayed unmatched. CDR1 is WNHNN and CDR2 is SYGVQD in the germline V gene (reference sequence). This CDR3 has 19 amino acids. The CDR3 DNA is TGCGCCAGCAGTCGAAACTCCGGGACAGGGGCCGTTGGGGGTTATGGCTACACCTTC. Amino acid sequence: CASSRNSGTGAVGGYGYTF.

V and J are TRBV18 and TRBJ2-3, with a weak D call TRBD1 (6 bases). The V end was cut by 3 bases, the J end by 2 bases, with 9 bases between. This CDR3 is built from 14 residues. The germline CDR1 and CDR2 sequences are KGHSH and LQKENI. CDR3 nucleotides: TGTGCCAGCTCACCGGGGGCCGCCACAGATACGCAGTATTTT. This gives the protein CASSPGAATDTQYF.

This clonotype has just a few counts. The chain uses TRBV12-3 or TRBV12-4 and TRBJ1-5; weak D call: TRBD1 (5 bases). V lost 2 bases to trimming and J lost 6 bases, with 11 bases between them. The CDR3 has 14 residues. The DNA of the CDR3 is TGTGCCAGCAGTTTAAGCGGGGGGAGTCAGCCCCAGCATTTT. As protein: CASSLSGGSQPQHF.

V is TRBV10-3 and J is TRBJ2-4; D ambiguous. Germline assignment: CDR1 ENHRY and CDR2 SYGVKD. V shed 8 bases and J shed 9 bases, with 14 bases lying between them. This CDR3 comprises 12 residues. CDR3: CAIRPENGIQYF. Written as DNA, the CDR3 is TGTGCCATCCGCCCGGAGAACGGCATTCAGTACTTC.

The chain carries TRBV20-1 and TRBJ1-6; 8 positions agree with TRBD1. CDR1 and CDR2 (germline): DFQATT, SNEGSKA (reference sequence). This CDR3 comprises 15 residues. V lost 5 bases and J lost 7; bases outside the gene matches: 10. The CDR3 is CSASRGTGLNSPLHF. The CDR3 DNA follows: TGCAGTGCTTCTAGAGGGACAGGTTTAAATTCACCCCTCCACTTT.

The chain is built from TRBV6-1 and TRBJ2-2; D possibly corresponds to TRBD1 (6 bases). This CDR3 spans 14 amino acids. CDR1 and CDR2 (germline): MNHNS, SASEGT. The V end lost 8 bases, the J end lost 0 bases, and 10 bases lay between the germline ends. The CDR3 DNA sequence: TGTGCCAGCGCTGGGACACCGAACACCGGGGAGCTGTTTTTT. Amino acid sequence: CASAGTPNTGELFF.

This chain links TRBV7-3 with TRBJ2-1; D is possibly TRBD1 (5 bases). The CDR3 sequence is 11 residues long. The V end was cut by 5 bases, the J end by 8 bases, with 7 bases between. Per germline, CDR1 SGHTA and CDR2 FQGTGA. The CDR3 region is CASSQGDEQFF. DNA for the CDR3: TGTGCCAGCAGCCAAGGGGATGAGCAGTTCTTC. Full variable domain (missing parts from reference TRBV7-3 and TRBJ2-1): GAGVSQTPSNKVTEKGKYVELRCDPISGHTALYWYRQSLGQGPEFLIYFQGTGAADDSGLPNDRFFAVRPEGSVSTLKIQRTERGDSAVYLCASSQGDEQFFGPGTRLTVL.

The sample holds one count of this clonotype. The rearrangement joins TRBV4-1 to TRBJ2-5; no firm D call. The CDR3 is 14 residues long. CDR1 is MGHRA, CDR2 YSYEKL, per germline. V shed 1 base and J shed 4 bases, with 10 bases lying between them. The CDR3 region is CASSQVVAVETQYF. DNA of the CDR3: TGCGCCAGCAGCCAAGTCGTGGCCGTAGAGACCCAGTACTTC.